The rows below give T cell receptor beta chains drawn from one sample of a study of post-analysis software for immune sequencing data. TCRdb reprocessed the PCR reads with MiXCR, giving one entry per CDR3 protein. This repertoire shows 700,000 to 800,000 distinct CDR3 sequences, roughly 30% found once; its top ten account for around 0.6%. Sequenced material: blood. These receptors came from a girl between 10 and 17 years old with multiple sclerosis. CDR3s include the opening cysteine and the closing phenylalanine or tryptophan. A D gene is named only where the DNA matches it firmly. The size of a clone is reported for some rows only, either as once, few or many, or as a class for expanded clones.

j_gene: TRBJ1-1; d_gene: NA; abundance: NA; v_gene: TRBV7-2; CDR3nt: TGTGCCAGCAGCTTAGTCGAGGGGAACACTGAAGCTTTCTTT; CDR3aa: CASSLVEGNTEAFF
j_gene: TRBJ2-7; d_gene: NA; abundance: many; v_gene: TRBV4-3; CDR3nt: TGCGCCAGCAGCCAAGATGTCACCTACGAGCAGTACTTC; CDR3aa: CASSQDVTYEQYF
j_gene: TRBJ2-5; d_gene: NA; abundance: NA; v_gene: TRBV12-3/TRBV12-4; CDR3nt: TGTGCCAGCAGTTCCTCGTCAGGGGAGACCCAGTACTTC; CDR3aa: CASSSSSGETQYF
j_gene: TRBJ2-1; d_gene: NA; abundance: few; v_gene: TRBV15; CDR3nt: TGTGCCACCAGAAGAGGACAGAGCCTTCCCCATGAGCAGTTCTTC; CDR3aa: CATRRGQSLPHEQFF
j_gene: TRBJ1-3; d_gene: NA; abundance: NA; v_gene: TRBV20-1; CDR3nt: TGCAGTGCTAACGACATTTACCAAGGAAACACCATATATTTT; CDR3aa: CSANDIYQGNTIYF
j_gene: TRBJ2-3; d_gene: NA; abundance: NA; v_gene: TRBV29-1; CDR3nt: TGCAGCGTGGCCAAAGGACCCAGCACAGATACGCAGTATTTT; CDR3aa: CSVAKGPSTDTQYF
j_gene: TRBJ2-3; d_gene: TRBD2; abundance: NA; v_gene: TRBV27; CDR3nt: TGTGCCAGCAGTCCGCCGACTAGCGGGAGCAAGTATTTT; CDR3aa: CASSPPTSGSKYF
j_gene: TRBJ2-5; d_gene: NA; abundance: many; v_gene: TRBV7-9; CDR3nt: TGTGCCAGCAGCCCCCCCCGATTCGAGACCCAGTACTTC; CDR3aa: CASSPPRFETQYF
j_gene: TRBJ1-2; d_gene: NA; abundance: NA; v_gene: TRBV29-1; CDR3nt: TGCAGCGTTTCCCCAGGCAGAGGCTATGGCTACACCTTC; CDR3aa: CSVSPGRGYGYTF
j_gene: TRBJ2-6; d_gene: NA; abundance: few; v_gene: TRBV24-1; CDR3nt: TGTGCCACCAGTGATAGGGGGAGCCCTGGGGCCAACGTCCTGACTTTC; CDR3aa: CATSDRGSPGANVLTF
j_gene: TRBJ1-2; d_gene: NA; abundance: NA; v_gene: TRBV7-9; CDR3nt: TGTGCCAGCAGCTTAATCGGTGGATCGGCAACTAACTATGGCTACACCTTC; CDR3aa: CASSLIGGSATNYGYTF
j_gene: TRBJ2-7; d_gene: TRBD2; abundance: few; v_gene: TRBV20-1; CDR3nt: TGCAGTGCTAGAGATCGACTAGCGGGAGTAGGGTACGAGCAGTACTTC; CDR3aa: CSARDRLAGVGYEQYF
j_gene: TRBJ2-5; d_gene: TRBD1; abundance: NA; v_gene: TRBV2; CDR3nt: TGTACCAGTCTATGGACAGGGGGGCAAGAGACCCAGTACTTC; CDR3aa: CTSLWTGGQETQYF
j_gene: TRBJ2-1; d_gene: NA; abundance: few; v_gene: TRBV27; CDR3nt: TGTGCCAGCAAGATTGGAGCGGGTGCCTACAATGAGCAGTTCTTC; CDR3aa: CASKIGAGAYNEQFF
j_gene: TRBJ1-1; d_gene: NA; abundance: few; v_gene: TRBV10-3; CDR3nt: TGTGCCATCAGGAAGCCTGAGGAGAACACTGAAGCTTTCTTT; CDR3aa: CAIRKPEENTEAFF
j_gene: TRBJ1-1; d_gene: NA; abundance: NA; v_gene: TRBV5-1; CDR3nt: TGCGCCAGCAGCTCACAGGGATACACTGAAGCTTTCTTT; CDR3aa: CASSSQGYTEAFF
j_gene: TRBJ2-1; d_gene: TRBD2; abundance: few; v_gene: TRBV7-9; CDR3nt: TGTGCCAGCAGCCTGACTCTAGCGGGGAATGAGCAGTTCTTC; CDR3aa: CASSLTLAGNEQFF
j_gene: TRBJ2-1; d_gene: TRBD2; abundance: few; v_gene: TRBV27; CDR3nt: TGTGCCAGCAGTTACTATTCCGGGACTAGGCAGTTCTTC; CDR3aa: CASSYYSGTRQFF
j_gene: TRBJ2-3; d_gene: TRBD2; abundance: NA; v_gene: TRBV15; CDR3nt: TGTGCCACCAGCCCAGCGGGGGCGCTTGGCACAGATACGCAGTATTTT; CDR3aa: CATSPAGALGTDTQYF
j_gene: TRBJ1-5; d_gene: NA; abundance: NA; v_gene: TRBV5-1; CDR3nt: TGCGCCAGCAGCTTACTGGGTGAGGAGCCCCAGCATTTT; CDR3aa: CASSLLGEEPQHF
j_gene: TRBJ1-2; d_gene: TRBD1; abundance: many; v_gene: TRBV20-1; CDR3nt: TGCAGTGCTTTAGGGACAGGGGGCATCTATGGCTACACCTTC; CDR3aa: CSALGTGGIYGYTF
j_gene: TRBJ1-1; d_gene: NA; abundance: NA; v_gene: TRBV29-1; CDR3nt: TGCAGCGTTGAAACCTTCCCGGCAGGCCTTGGAACGGGGACTGAAGCTTTCTTT; CDR3aa: CSVETFPAGLGTGTEAFF
j_gene: TRBJ2-6; d_gene: TRBD1; abundance: NA; v_gene: TRBV18; CDR3nt: TGTGCCAGCTCACCCTTTGGACAGGGAGGCTCTGGGGCCAACGTCCTGACTTTC; CDR3aa: CASSPFGQGGSGANVLTF
j_gene: TRBJ2-2; d_gene: NA; abundance: NA; v_gene: TRBV29-1; CDR3nt: TGCAGCGTGAATGGGGCTGGCACCGGGGAGCTGTTTTTT; CDR3aa: CSVNGAGTGELFF
j_gene: TRBJ1-6; d_gene: NA; abundance: NA; v_gene: TRBV12-3/TRBV12-4; CDR3nt: TGTGCCAGCAGTCCCATGGGGTTGGGGTATAATTCACCCCTCCACTTT; CDR3aa: CASSPMGLGYNSPLHF
j_gene: TRBJ2-7; d_gene: NA; abundance: NA; v_gene: TRBV27; CDR3nt: TGTGCCAGCAGTTTATCAAAGTGGACACACTACGAGCAGTACTTC; CDR3aa: CASSLSKWTHYEQYF
j_gene: TRBJ2-5; d_gene: NA; abundance: NA; v_gene: TRBV27; CDR3nt: TGTGCCAGCAGACCCAGGGGGGGTTCGCCGGAGACCCAGTACTTC; CDR3aa: CASRPRGGSPETQYF
j_gene: TRBJ1-2; d_gene: NA; abundance: NA; v_gene: TRBV28; CDR3nt: TGTGCCACCCTTAAGGACTATGGCTACACCTTC; CDR3aa: CATLKDYGYTF
j_gene: TRBJ2-7; d_gene: NA; abundance: few; v_gene: TRBV7-9; CDR3nt: TGTGCCAGCAGCTTAGGAGGGGAGAGGTACGAGCAGTACTTC; CDR3aa: CASSLGGERYEQYF
j_gene: TRBJ2-5; d_gene: NA; abundance: NA; v_gene: TRBV18; CDR3nt: TGTGCCAGCTCAGGGTCGGGCGGAGTCATTCAAGAGACCCAGTACTTC; CDR3aa: CASSGSGGVIQETQYF
j_gene: TRBJ2-2; d_gene: NA; abundance: NA; v_gene: TRBV25-1; CDR3nt: TGTGCCAGCGGGGGTCTCGGGGAGCTGTTTTTT; CDR3aa: CASGGLGELFF
j_gene: TRBJ2-1; d_gene: NA; abundance: many; v_gene: TRBV5-1; CDR3nt: TGCGCCAGCAGCCTCCTTCCGGGTCCGCCGAACAATGAGCAGTTCTTC; CDR3aa: CASSLLPGPPNNEQFF
j_gene: TRBJ2-1; d_gene: NA; abundance: NA; v_gene: TRBV7-8; CDR3nt: TGTGCCGGCAGCACAGGGTCCGAGCAGTTCTTC; CDR3aa: CAGSTGSEQFF
j_gene: TRBJ2-1; d_gene: NA; abundance: many; v_gene: TRBV25-1; CDR3nt: TGTGCCAGCAGTGAGCAGGGGACCTCCTACAATGAGCAGTTCTTC; CDR3aa: CASSEQGTSYNEQFF
j_gene: TRBJ2-7; d_gene: TRBD2; abundance: NA; v_gene: TRBV6-6; CDR3nt: TGTGCCAGCAGCCCCAAGACTAGCGGGACACGGTACGAGCAGTACTTC; CDR3aa: CASSPKTSGTRYEQYF
j_gene: TRBJ1-1; d_gene: NA; abundance: NA; v_gene: TRBV3-1; CDR3nt: TGTGCCAGCGGACACAGAGAGCGGACTGAAGCTTTCTTT; CDR3aa: CASGHRERTEAFF
j_gene: TRBJ2-1; d_gene: TRBD1; abundance: NA; v_gene: TRBV7-2; CDR3nt: TGTGCCAGCAGCGCTCGAACAGGGGGCGATTTGATAAATGAGCAGTTCTTC; CDR3aa: CASSARTGGDLINEQFF
j_gene: TRBJ2-3; d_gene: NA; abundance: few; v_gene: TRBV10-3; CDR3nt: TGTGCCATCAGTGATGGTTTCCAGGATCAAGATACGCAGTATTTT; CDR3aa: CAISDGFQDQDTQYF
j_gene: TRBJ2-7; d_gene: TRBD2; abundance: once; v_gene: TRBV20-1; CDR3nt: TGCAGTGCTAGAGGCGGGGCTAGCGGGAGGGCCGACCCCTACGAGCAGTACTTC; CDR3aa: CSARGGASGRADPYEQYF
j_gene: TRBJ2-3; d_gene: TRBD1; abundance: few; v_gene: TRBV20-1; CDR3nt: TGCAGTGCCCCGAGGGCAGGGGGCCCCGATACGCAGTATTTT; CDR3aa: CSAPRAGGPDTQYF
j_gene: TRBJ1-5; d_gene: NA; abundance: few; v_gene: TRBV20-1; CDR3nt: TGCAGTGCTAGAGGTGGAAATAGCAATCAGCCCCAGCATTTT; CDR3aa: CSARGGNSNQPQHF
j_gene: TRBJ1-4; d_gene: NA; abundance: NA; v_gene: TRBV4-3; CDR3nt: TGCGCCAGCAGCCGGGTACCTGCGGGCGTTAATGAAAAACTGTTTTTT; CDR3aa: CASSRVPAGVNEKLFF
j_gene: TRBJ2-7; d_gene: NA; abundance: NA; v_gene: TRBV6-6; CDR3nt: TGTGCCAGCAGTACCCCCGGCTACGAGCAGTACTTC; CDR3aa: CASSTPGYEQYF
j_gene: TRBJ1-2; d_gene: NA; abundance: few; v_gene: TRBV29-1; CDR3nt: TGCAGCGTTGAAGGAAAGGGGGTCTCCTATGGCTACACCTTC; CDR3aa: CSVEGKGVSYGYTF
j_gene: TRBJ2-5; d_gene: NA; abundance: NA; v_gene: TRBV7-2; CDR3nt: TGTACCAGCAGCAACCGAGAGACCCAGTACTTC; CDR3aa: CTSSNRETQYF
j_gene: TRBJ1-6; d_gene: NA; abundance: NA; v_gene: TRBV5-1; CDR3nt: TGCGCCAGCCGAGGGTTATCTGATGGTTTATCACCCCTCCACTTT; CDR3aa: CASRGLSDGLSPLHF
j_gene: TRBJ1-4; d_gene: NA; abundance: NA; v_gene: TRBV5-1; CDR3nt: TGCGCCAGCAGCCCGTTCCCGGGACAAGTGGTTGAAAAACTGTTTTTT; CDR3aa: CASSPFPGQVVEKLFF
j_gene: TRBJ2-7; d_gene: TRBD1; abundance: few; v_gene: TRBV28; CDR3nt: TGTGCCAGCAGCGCCCGGGACAGCACCTACGGGCAGTACTTC; CDR3aa: CASSARDSTYGQYF
j_gene: TRBJ2-7; d_gene: NA; abundance: few; v_gene: TRBV3-1; CDR3nt: TGTGCCAGCAGCCAAGCCCCTGGGGCCTACGAGCAGTACTTC; CDR3aa: CASSQAPGAYEQYF